These 12 T cell receptor beta chains originate from one sample sequenced in a study of blood T cell repertoires in COVID-19. Measured with immunoSEQ multiplex PCR; TCRdb has only the in-frame clones, and not every one. This table has about 370,000 clones, more than 80% appearing once. Sequences were obtained from peripheral blood. Source of these receptors: a woman aged 25 to 39 with COVID-19, enrolled during active disease.

As DNA, the CDR3 is TGTGCCAGTAGTATTGGCCTAGGACAGGGTGACTCTGGGGCCAACGTCCTGACTTTC. Translating it yields CASSIGLGQGDSGANVLTF. The genes are TRBV19 and TRBJ2-6, with 8 bases matching TRBD1. CDR3 length equals 19 residues. V dropped 3 bases and J dropped 0; count of bases not matched to a gene: 10. Germline loops: CDR1 LNHDA, CDR2 SQIVND (reference sequence).

The chain combines TRBV19 with TRBJ1-6; 8 positions match TRBD1. The trim removed 4 bases at V and 0 bases at J, leaving 2 bases unmatched. The CDR3 covers 16 residues. CDR1 is LNHDA and CDR2 is SQIVND in the germline V gene (reference sequence). CDR3 sequence: CASSRTGPSYNSPLHF. DNA of the CDR3: TGTGCCAGTAGTAGGACAGGGCCCTCCTATAATTCACCCCTCCACTTT.

The V and J genes are TRBV7-9 and TRBJ2-2; the D is unclear. The CDR3 is made up of 11 amino acids. From germline, CDR1 is SEHNR and CDR2 FQNEAQ (reference sequence). Trimming stripped 5 bases from V and 8 bases from J, with 6 bases between. The DNA for the CDR3 is TGTGCCAGCAGCCCCGGGGGGGAGCTGTTTTTT. Translation gives CASSPGGELFF.

This rearrangement joins TRBV15 to TRBJ1-5; D ambiguous. Deletions cut 3 bases from V and 6 bases from J, with 15 bases between. This CDR3 has 15 residues. Germline-derived CDR1 and CDR2 are LNHNV and YYDKDF (reference sequence). DNA for the CDR3: TGTGCCACCAGCAGGATAATGAGTGCCGGTCAGCCCCAGCATTTT. Translating gives CATSRIMSAGQPQHF. Based on the CDR3 plus reference TRBV15 and TRBJ1-5, the full variable domain is DAMVIQNPRYQVTQFGKPVTLSCSQTLNHNVMYWYQQKSSQAPKLLFHYYDKDFNNEADTPDNFQSRRPNTSFCFLDIRSPGLGDTAMYLCATSRIMSAGQPQHFGDGTRLSIL.

This chain joins TRBV9 and TRBJ2-2; 14 positions match TRBD2. J gave up 7 bases and V 0 bases, and 8 bases lay outside the gene matches. Germline assignment: CDR1 SGDLS and CDR2 YYNGEE. The CDR3 is 18 amino acids. The CDR3 here is CASSVEATSGRAGGELFF. The CDR3 DNA is TGTGCCAGCAGCGTAGAAGCGACTAGCGGGAGGGCCGGCGGGGAGCTGTTTTTT.

The chain employs TRBV6-4 and TRBJ2-3; no reliable D call. The V end lost 3 bases, the J end lost 6 bases, and 4 bases lay between the germline ends. Germline CDR1 MRHNA, CDR2 SNTAGT. This CDR3 is 11 amino acids long. The CDR3 protein is CASSEEDTQYF. The CDR3 DNA sequence: TGTGCCAGCAGTGAAGAGGATACGCAGTATTTT.

The chain links TRBV28 to TRBJ1-1; a weak D match, TRBD1 (6 bases). Germline assignment: CDR1 MDHEN and CDR2 SYDVKM. This CDR3 has 15 amino acids. Deletions cut 5 bases from V and 0 bases from J, with 13 bases between. The CDR3 region has the DNA TGTGCCAGCAGTCCAACAGGGCTCCTGAACACTGAAGCTTTCTTT. This translates into CASSPTGLLNTEAFF.

The table lists this clone with a count of one. J is TRBJ1-2 and V is TRBV18; D possibly corresponds to TRBD1 (6 bases). Germline V gene sequence: CDR1 KGHSH, CDR2 LQKENI. The V end lost 6 bases, the J end lost 2 bases, and 10 bases lay between the germline ends. This CDR3 region has 13 residues. CDR3 loop: CASSGDRNYGYTF. CDR3 in DNA: TGTGCCAGCTCGGGTGACAGGAACTATGGCTACACCTTC.

This chain links TRBV23-1 with TRBJ2-1; maybe TRBD1 (5 bases). TRBV23-1 belongs to the ORF category, with a function that is uncertain. This CDR3 is 14 amino acids long. With 0 bases removed from V and 6 bases from J, the gap between germline ends came to 9 bases. The CDR3 loop is CASSQSAQGNEQFF. The CDR3 coding sequence is TGCGCCAGCAGTCAATCGGCGCAGGGCAATGAGCAGTTCTTC.

This clone came up once. The chain recombines TRBV30 with TRBJ1-1, with D hard to call. The CDR3 totals 13 residues. Germline V gene data show CDR1 as GTSNPN and CDR2 as SVGIG (reference sequence). Trimming left V 0 bases short and J 1 base short, with 6 bases between. CDR3 sequence: CAWSVQSNTEAFF. Written as DNA, the CDR3 is TGTGCCTGGAGTGTGCAGTCGAACACTGAAGCTTTCTTT. Looking up the rest from reference TRBV30 and TRBJ1-1 gives the full variable domain: SQTIHQWPATLVQPVGSPLSLECTVEGTSNPNLYWYRQAAGRGLQLLFYSVGIGQISSEVPQNLSASRPQDRQFILSSKKLLLSDSGFYLCAWSVQSNTEAFFGQGTRLTVV.

Comments on this clone: Other nucleotide sequences in the sample specify the same CDR3. V usage is TRBV27 and J usage is TRBJ2-1, with TRBD1 identical over 7 bases. Losses at the gene ends were 6 bases for V and 4 bases for J; bases not matched to a gene: 9. The CDR3 has 15 amino acids. Germline CDR1 reads MNHEY; CDR2 reads SMNVEV (reference sequence). The DNA of the CDR3 is TGTGCCAGCAGCCTCCGGGACAGACTTTACAATGAGCAGTTCTTC. Protein product: CASSLRDRLYNEQFF.

The chain links TRBV5-6 to TRBJ1-2; 7 positions agree with TRBD1. The CDR3 is 15 residues long. Looked up from germline, CDR1 is SGHDT and CDR2 is YYEEEE. Unmatched junction bases numbered 5, after V lost 1 base and J lost 2 bases. The CDR3 loop reads CASSLFTGANYGYTF. The CDR3 nucleotides are TGTGCCAGCAGCTTGTTCACAGGGGCCAACTATGGCTACACCTTC.